This T cell receptor beta chain originates from a study of blood T cells in healthy people across ages. The CDR3 has 15 amino acids. V gave up 1 base and J gave up 9 bases; unmatched junction bases: 4. Germline CDR1 reads MNHNS; CDR2 reads SASEGT. Sample-barcoded 5' priming and a J-beta primer mix drove a second PCR of roughly 6 to 12 cycles. Each CDR3 protein gets one entry after TCRdb re-called the 5' RACE reads with MiXCR. The sample lists 1.8 million or so distinct CDR3 sequences, around 40% occurring once. This clonotype was counted between two and nine times. The chain couples TRBV6-1 to TRBJ2-1, with 12 bases lining up with TRBD2. Sample: blood. The sequence was collected from a human donor in good health. CDR3 residues: CASSEGSSGGGEQFF. In nucleotides, the CDR3 is TGTGCCAGCAGTGAAGGGTCTAGCGGGGGGGGTGAGCAGTTCTTC.